This T cell receptor (beta chain) stems from a study of OX40 agonist ivuxolimab in advanced cancers. As for the study more broadly: Ivuxolimab was an agonistic, fully human IgG2 monoclonal antibody directed against OX40 (CD134), a costimulatory receptor. Intravenous ivuxolimab was administered to patients every 2 weeks at six dose levels: 0.01, 0.1, 0.3, 1.5, 3 and 10 mg/kg. Among the 52 dose-escalation patients, approximately 20 had hepatocellular carcinoma, roughly 15 melanoma, 9 renal cell carcinoma and 9 head and neck cancer. In the dose-escalation cohort, 65% to 90% of patients were male, and the mean age was approximately 60 years, with a range of roughly 20 to 80. Prior anti-PD-1, anti-PD-L1 or anti-CTLA-4 therapy was permitted, and 30% to 50% of dose-escalation patients had received checkpoint inhibitors. Partial responses occurred in three dose-escalation patients: two with cutaneous melanoma and one with hepatocellular carcinoma. The purpose of peripheral TCRbeta sequencing was to test whether ivuxolimab changed TCR sequence diversity and led to clonal T-cell expansion. The paper covers the monotherapy dose-escalation part of the phase I ivuxolimab trial, which included N = 52 patients.

The trial excluded patients who had a history of autoimmune disease or were on systemic immunosuppression. Peripheral blood for TCR sequencing was collected from all dose cohorts at baseline, on cycle 4 day 1, and on cycle 7 day 1. The samples were taken from a phase I, first-in-human, multicenter, open-label dose-escalation trial of ivuxolimab. Adults with locally advanced or metastatic melanoma, renal cell, hepatocellular, or head and neck squamous cell carcinoma were enrolled in the trial. Before TCR sequencing, CD4+ T cells and CD8+ T cells from peripheral blood were sorted into separate populations. For sequencing of the TCRbeta CDR3 region, genomic DNA was extracted from the sorted cells. The immunoSEQ Assay was used to sequence the TCRbeta CDR3 regions. TCRdb stores this immuneACCESS table with in-frame sequences only. Part of the clones is absent; in the studies checked, under half of the shortfall reflects unresolved V genes, and no reason is known for the rest. This sample comprises fewer than 80,000 clones, about 88% of them detected only once. 3% to 4% of the sample comes from the top ten.

Comment on this clone: The specificity of this receptor is unknown. Base qualities are missing; no much larger clone stands one base away.

What the authors observed across the whole study: In partial responders in the 0.1-3.0 mg/kg groups, normalized peripheral clonal expansion was found to be among the lowest, especially among CD8+ T cells. At doses from 0.1 to 3.0 mg/kg, clonal expansion was seen in both CD4+ and CD8+ blood T cells between baseline and week 6. After ivuxolimab, CD8+ T cells had more expanded clones than CD4+ T cells on average. Low levels of normalized T-cell clonal expansion were also seen in some nonresponding patients. The antigen specificity of the clonally expanded peripheral T cells was not determined.

The sequencing used CD4+ or CD8+ T cells sorted from blood, collected in a trial of the OX40 agonist ivuxolimab. This receptor was identified in an adult with an advanced solid tumor such as melanoma, head and neck, liver or kidney cancer.

In nucleotide form, the sequence is TGTGCCAGCAGCCGAATGGGGACAGCATTCCCTTTCTTT. Translated, it gives CASSRMGTAFPFF. The rearranged chain carries TRBV2 and TRBJ1-1; 7 central bases correspond to TRBD1. Via the germline V gene, CDR1 is SNHLY and CDR2 FYNNEI. There are 13 amino acids in the CDR3, from cysteine to phenylalanine inclusive. Just CDR3 DNA is preserved here, 39 bases in frame from base 1. Unmatched junction bases come to 13, with V trimmed by 6 bases and J by 12 bases.